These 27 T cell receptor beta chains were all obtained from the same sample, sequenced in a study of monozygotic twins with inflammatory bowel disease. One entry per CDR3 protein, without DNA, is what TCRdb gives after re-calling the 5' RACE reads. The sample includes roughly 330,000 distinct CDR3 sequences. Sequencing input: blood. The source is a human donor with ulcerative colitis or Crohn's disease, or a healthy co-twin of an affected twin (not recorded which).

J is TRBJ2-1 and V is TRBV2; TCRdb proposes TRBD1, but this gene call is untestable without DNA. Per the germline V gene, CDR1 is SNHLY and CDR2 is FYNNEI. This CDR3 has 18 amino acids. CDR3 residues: CASTLERTGGQNYNEQFF.

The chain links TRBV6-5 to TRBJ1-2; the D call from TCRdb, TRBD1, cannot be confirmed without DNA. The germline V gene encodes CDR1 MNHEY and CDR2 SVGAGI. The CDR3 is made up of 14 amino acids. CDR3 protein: CASSYGQGAYGYTF.

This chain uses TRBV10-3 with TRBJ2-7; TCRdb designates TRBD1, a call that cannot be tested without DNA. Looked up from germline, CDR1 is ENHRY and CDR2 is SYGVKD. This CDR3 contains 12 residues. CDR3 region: CAISYDRVVQYF.

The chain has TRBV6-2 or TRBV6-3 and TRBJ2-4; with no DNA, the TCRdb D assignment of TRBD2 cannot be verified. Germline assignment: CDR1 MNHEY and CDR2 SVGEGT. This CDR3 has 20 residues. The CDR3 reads CASSYSAAGGPRIAKNIQYF.

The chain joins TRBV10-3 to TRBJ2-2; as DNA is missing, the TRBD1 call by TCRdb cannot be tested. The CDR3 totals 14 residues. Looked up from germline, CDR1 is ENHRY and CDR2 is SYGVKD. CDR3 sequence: CAIGDRAETGELFF.

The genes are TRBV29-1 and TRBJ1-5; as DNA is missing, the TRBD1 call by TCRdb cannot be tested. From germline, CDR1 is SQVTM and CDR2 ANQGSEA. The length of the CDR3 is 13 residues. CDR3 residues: CSVVGALDQPQHF.

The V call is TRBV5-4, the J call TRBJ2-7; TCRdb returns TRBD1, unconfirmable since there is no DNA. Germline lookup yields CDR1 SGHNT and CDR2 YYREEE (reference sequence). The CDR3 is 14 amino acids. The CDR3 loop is CASSSKTGVDEQYF. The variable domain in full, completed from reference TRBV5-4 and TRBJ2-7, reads ETGVTQSPTHLIKTRGQQVTLRCSSQSGHNTVSWYQQALGQGPQFIFQYYREEENGRGNFPPRFSGLQFPNYSSELNVNALELDDSALYLCASSSKTGVDEQYFGPGTRLTVT.

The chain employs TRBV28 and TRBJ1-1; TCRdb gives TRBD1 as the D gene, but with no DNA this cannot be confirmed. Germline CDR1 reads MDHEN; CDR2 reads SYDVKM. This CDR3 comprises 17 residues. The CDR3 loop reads CASSLPSFRGLNTEAFF.

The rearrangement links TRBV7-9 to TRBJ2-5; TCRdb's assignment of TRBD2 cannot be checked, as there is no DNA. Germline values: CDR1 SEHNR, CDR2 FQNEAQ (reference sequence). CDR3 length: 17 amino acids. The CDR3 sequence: CASSSIQRDLTRGTQYF.

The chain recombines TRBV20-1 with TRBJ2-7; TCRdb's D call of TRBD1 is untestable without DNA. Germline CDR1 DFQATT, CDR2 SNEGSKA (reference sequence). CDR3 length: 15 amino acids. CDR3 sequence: CSAPLLGQGSYEQYF.

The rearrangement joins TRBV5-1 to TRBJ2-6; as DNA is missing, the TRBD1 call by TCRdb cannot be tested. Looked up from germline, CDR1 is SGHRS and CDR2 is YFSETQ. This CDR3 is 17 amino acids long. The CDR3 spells CASSTLTGTSGANVLTF.

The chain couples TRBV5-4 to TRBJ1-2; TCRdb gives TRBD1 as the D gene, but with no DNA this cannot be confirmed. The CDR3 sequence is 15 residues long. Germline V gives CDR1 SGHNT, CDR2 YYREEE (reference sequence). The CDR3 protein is CASSGTLQGRGGYTF. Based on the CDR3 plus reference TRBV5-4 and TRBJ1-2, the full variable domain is ETGVTQSPTHLIKTRGQQVTLRCSSQSGHNTVSWYQQALGQGPQFIFQYYREEENGRGNFPPRFSGLQFPNYSSELNVNALELDDSALYLCASSGTLQGRGGYTFGSGTRLTVV.

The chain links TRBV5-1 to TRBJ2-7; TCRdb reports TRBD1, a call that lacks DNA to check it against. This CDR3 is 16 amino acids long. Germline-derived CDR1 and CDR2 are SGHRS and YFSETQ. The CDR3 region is CASSLTDSLASYEQYF.

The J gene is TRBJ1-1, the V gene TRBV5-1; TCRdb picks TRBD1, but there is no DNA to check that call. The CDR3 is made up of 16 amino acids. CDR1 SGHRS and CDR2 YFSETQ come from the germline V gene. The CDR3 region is CASSLGPSEGNTEAFF.

The CDR3: CASSLGLNQPRHF. V is TRBV7-9 and J is TRBJ1-5. Looked up from germline, CDR1 is SEHNR and CDR2 is FQNEAQ (reference sequence). The CDR3 is 13 residues long.

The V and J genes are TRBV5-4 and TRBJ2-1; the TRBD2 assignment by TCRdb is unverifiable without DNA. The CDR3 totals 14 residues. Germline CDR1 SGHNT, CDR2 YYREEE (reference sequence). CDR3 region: CASSEGTKYNEQFF.

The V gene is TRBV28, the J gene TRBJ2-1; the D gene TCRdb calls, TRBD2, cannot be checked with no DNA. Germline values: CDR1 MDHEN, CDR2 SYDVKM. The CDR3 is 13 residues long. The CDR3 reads CASIGPNDNEQFF. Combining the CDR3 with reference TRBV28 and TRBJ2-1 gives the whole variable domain DVKVTQSSRYLVKRTGEKVFLECVQDMDHENMFWYRQDPGLGLRLIYFSYDVKMKEKGDIPEGYSVSREKKERFSLILESASTNQTSMYLCASIGPNDNEQFFGPGTRLTVL.

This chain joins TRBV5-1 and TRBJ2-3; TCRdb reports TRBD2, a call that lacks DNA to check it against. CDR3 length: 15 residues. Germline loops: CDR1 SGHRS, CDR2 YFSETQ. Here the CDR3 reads CASSRLAGVADTQYF. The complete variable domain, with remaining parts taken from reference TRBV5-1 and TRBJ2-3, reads KAGVTQTPRYLIKTRGQQVTLSCSPISGHRSVSWYQQTPGQGLQFLFEYFSETQRNKGNFPGRFSGRQFSNSRSEMNVSTLELGDSALYLCASSRLAGVADTQYFGPGTRLTVL.

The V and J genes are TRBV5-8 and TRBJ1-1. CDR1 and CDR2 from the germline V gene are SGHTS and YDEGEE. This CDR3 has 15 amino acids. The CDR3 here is CASSSPTTVNTEAFF. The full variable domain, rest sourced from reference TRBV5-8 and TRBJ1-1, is EAGVTQSPTHLIKTRGQQATLRCSPISGHTSVYWYQQALGLGLQFLLWYDEGEERNRGNFPPRFSGRQFPNYSSELNVNALELEDSALYLCASSSPTTVNTEAFFGQGTRLTVV.

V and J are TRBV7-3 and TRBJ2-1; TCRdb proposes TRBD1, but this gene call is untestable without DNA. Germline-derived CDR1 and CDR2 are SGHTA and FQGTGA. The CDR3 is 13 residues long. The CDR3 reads CASSLGQDNEQFF.

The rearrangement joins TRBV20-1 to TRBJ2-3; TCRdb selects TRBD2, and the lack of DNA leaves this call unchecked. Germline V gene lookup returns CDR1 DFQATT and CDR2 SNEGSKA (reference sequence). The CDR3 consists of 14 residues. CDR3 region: CSARLAGGSDTQYF.

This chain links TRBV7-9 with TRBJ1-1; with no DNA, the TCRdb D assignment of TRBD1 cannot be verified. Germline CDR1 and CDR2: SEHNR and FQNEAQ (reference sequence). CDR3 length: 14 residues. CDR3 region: CASSKGGTFTEAFF.

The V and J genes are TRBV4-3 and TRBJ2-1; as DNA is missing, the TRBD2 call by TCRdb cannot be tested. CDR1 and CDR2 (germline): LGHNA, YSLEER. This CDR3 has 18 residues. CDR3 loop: CASSQDALAGTTYNEQFF.

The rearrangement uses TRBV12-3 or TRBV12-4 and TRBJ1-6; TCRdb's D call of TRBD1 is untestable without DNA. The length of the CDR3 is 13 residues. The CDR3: CASGGQINSPLHF.

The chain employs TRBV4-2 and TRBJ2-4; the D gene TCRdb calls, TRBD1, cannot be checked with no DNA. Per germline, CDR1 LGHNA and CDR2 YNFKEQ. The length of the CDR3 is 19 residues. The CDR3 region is CASSQVGTGNLLAKNIQYF.

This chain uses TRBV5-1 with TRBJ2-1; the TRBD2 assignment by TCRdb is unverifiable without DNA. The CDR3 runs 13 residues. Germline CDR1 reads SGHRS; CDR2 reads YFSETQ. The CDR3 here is CASSLGLAEEQIF. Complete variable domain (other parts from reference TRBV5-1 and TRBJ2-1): KAGVTQTPRYLIKTRGQQVTLSCSPISGHRSVSWYQQTPGQGLQFLFEYFSETQRNKGNFPGRFSGRQFSNSRSEMNVSTLELGDSALYLCASSLGLAEEQIFGPGTRLTVL.

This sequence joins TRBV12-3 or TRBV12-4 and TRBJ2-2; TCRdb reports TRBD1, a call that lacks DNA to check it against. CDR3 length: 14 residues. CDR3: CASSFGTDTGELFF.